The subject of this entry is one T cell receptor beta chain. CDR3 length: 16 amino acids. V was shortened by 7 bases and J by 0 bases, with 15 bases between the two germline ends. CDR1 is SNHLY and CDR2 is FYNNEI in the germline V gene. The data were taken from a study of T cell changes during pregnancy in multiple sclerosis. Libraries were prepared by immunoSEQ multiplex PCR; TCRdb keeps only in-frame clonotypes and omits some of them. The table shows approximately 70,000 clones, with about 90% occurring only once. The clonotype originates from a female donor with multiple sclerosis, enrolled in a pregnancy study. The sequenced sample was CD4+ T cells from peripheral blood mononuclear cells, obtained before pregnancy. The chain combines TRBV2 with TRBJ2-2, with D uncertain. CDR3 amino acids: CASTPPETANTGELFF. In nucleotides, the CDR3 is TGTGCCAGCACCCCCCCGGAGACGGCGAACACCGGGGAGCTGTTTTTT.